This T cell receptor (beta chain) is drawn from a study of T cell repertoires in cytomegalovirus infection (dated by TCRdb to the late 2010s). In the study overall: The HLA type of each donor mattered for the analysis, because public TCR beta signatures pointed to carriage of CMV infection along with the matching HLA type.

The germline V gene yields SGHVS for CDR1 and FQNEAQ for CDR2. Between the V and J ends, shortened by 6 bases and 2 bases respectively, the junction contains 9 bases. The CDR3 spans 13 residues, from the cysteine through the phenylalanine. CDR3 DNA only is kept here, 39 bases in frame from base 1. Study-wide conclusions, independent of this receptor: The ex vivo response was dominated by HLA-C-restricted CMV-specific TCR beta clonotypes, which also provided the single most frequent clonotype in two of eight donors. In both this cohort and an independent roughly 330-donor cohort, the cumulative frequency of public TCR beta family members distinguished carriers of CMV infection plus the relevant HLA type.

This sample was sequenced with an Illumina HiSeq 1500. TCRdb passed the public sequencing reads through fastp at Q25 and MiXCR, retaining productive beta sequences. CDR3 protein sequences are deduplicated, and each keeps its most common genes and DNA. Across this sample there are around 630,000 distinct CDR3 sequences, with approximately 24% seen only once. 7.5% to 9% of the sample rests with the top ten. This clonotype has ten or more counts. This clone's antigen is unknown. Within one base of it there is no much larger clone, and no base qualities were kept. The sequencing sample was made of CD8+ T cells from PBMCs. The chain was built from TRBV7-8 and TRBJ2-3; possibly the D gene is TRBD2, per 6 matching bases. The TCR was taken from a human donor in good health (CMV status not recorded). Some clones in this sample may be carry-over from other donors' samples. The DNA sequence is given as TGTGCCAGCAGTGGAGGGAACACAGATACGCAGTATTTT. Translated, it gives CASSGGNTDTQYF.